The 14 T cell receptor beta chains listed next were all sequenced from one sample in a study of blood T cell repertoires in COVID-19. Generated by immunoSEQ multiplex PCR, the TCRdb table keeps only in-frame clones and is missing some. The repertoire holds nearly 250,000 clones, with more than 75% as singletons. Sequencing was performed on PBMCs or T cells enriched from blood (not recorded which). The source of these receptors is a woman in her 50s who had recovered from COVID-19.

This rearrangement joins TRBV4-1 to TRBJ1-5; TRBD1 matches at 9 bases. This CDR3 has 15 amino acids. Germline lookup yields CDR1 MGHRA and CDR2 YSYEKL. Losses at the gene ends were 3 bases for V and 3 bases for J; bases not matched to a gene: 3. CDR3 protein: CASSHGTGNNQPQHF. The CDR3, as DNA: TGCGCCAGCAGCCACGGGACAGGGAACAATCAGCCCCAGCATTTT.

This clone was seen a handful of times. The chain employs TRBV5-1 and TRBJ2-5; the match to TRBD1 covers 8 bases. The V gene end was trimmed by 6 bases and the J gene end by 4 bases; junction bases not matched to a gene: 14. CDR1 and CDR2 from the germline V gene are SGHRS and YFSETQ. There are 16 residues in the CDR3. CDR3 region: CASNAGGLAGVETQYF. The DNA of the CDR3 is TGCGCCAGCAATGCAGGGGGCTTAGCAGGGGTAGAGACCCAGTACTTC.

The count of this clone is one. The CDR3 reads CSASGETQYF. CDR3 sequence (DNA): TGCAGTGCTAGCGGGGAGACCCAGTACTTC. V is TRBV20-1 and J is TRBJ2-5, with no clear D. CDR3 length: 10 residues. Deletions cut 3 bases from V and 5 bases from J, with 4 bases between. The germline V gene encodes CDR1 DFQATT and CDR2 SNEGSKA (reference sequence).

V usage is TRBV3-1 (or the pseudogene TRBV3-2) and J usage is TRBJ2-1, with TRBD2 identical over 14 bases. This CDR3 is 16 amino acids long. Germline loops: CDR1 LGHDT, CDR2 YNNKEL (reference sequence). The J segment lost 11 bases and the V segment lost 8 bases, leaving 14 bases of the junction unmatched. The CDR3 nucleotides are TGTGCCAGCGCCGGGACGGGACTAGCGGGGGCGAAAAAGCAGTTCTTC. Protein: CASAGTGLAGAKKQFF.

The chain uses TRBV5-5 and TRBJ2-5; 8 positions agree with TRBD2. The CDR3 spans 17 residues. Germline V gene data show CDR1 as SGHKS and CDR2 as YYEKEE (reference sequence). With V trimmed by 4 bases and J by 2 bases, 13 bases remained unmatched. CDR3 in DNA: TGTGCCAGCAGCGACTCCCTCGCGGGGGGCCGACAAGAGACCCAGTACTTC. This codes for CASSDSLAGGRQETQYF.

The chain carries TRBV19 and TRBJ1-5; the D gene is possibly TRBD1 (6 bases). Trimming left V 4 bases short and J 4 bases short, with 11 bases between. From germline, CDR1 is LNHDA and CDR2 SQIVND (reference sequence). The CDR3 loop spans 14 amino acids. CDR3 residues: CASSSTGSNQPQHF. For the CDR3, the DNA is TGTGCCAGTAGTAGTACAGGGTCTAATCAGCCCCAGCATTTT.

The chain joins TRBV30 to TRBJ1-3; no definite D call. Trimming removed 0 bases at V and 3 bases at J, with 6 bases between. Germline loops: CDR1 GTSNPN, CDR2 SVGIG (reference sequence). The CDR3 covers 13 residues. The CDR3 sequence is CAWSVSVGNTIYF. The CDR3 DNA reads TGTGCCTGGAGTGTTTCAGTTGGAAACACCATATATTTT.

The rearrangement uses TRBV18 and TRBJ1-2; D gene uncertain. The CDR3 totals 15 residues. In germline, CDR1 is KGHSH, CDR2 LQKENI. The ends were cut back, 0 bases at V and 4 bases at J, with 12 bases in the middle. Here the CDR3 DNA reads TGTGCCAGCTCACCACCATCGGGTTTTCGCTATGGCTACACCTTC. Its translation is CASSPPSGFRYGYTF.

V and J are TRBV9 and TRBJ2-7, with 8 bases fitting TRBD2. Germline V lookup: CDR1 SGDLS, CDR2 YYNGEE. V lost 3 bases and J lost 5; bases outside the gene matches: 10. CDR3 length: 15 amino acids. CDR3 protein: CASSEAPLAGNEQYF. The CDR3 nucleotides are TGTGCCAGCAGCGAGGCCCCCCTAGCGGGCAACGAGCAGTACTTC.

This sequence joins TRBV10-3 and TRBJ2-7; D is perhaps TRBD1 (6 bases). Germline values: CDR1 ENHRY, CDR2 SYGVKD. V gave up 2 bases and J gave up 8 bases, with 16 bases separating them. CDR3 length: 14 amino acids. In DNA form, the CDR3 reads TGTGCCATCAGTGAGAGCCGGGACATAGGGCAGCAGTACTTC. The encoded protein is CAISESRDIGQQYF.

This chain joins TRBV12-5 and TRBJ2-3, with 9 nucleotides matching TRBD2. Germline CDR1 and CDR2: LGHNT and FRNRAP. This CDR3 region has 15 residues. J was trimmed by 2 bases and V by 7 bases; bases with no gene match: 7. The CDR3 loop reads CASDRAGGITDTQYF. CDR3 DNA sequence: TGTGCTAGTGACCGAGCGGGAGGAATCACAGATACGCAGTATTTT. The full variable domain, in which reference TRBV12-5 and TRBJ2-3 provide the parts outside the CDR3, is DARVTQTPRHKVTEMGQEVTMRCQPILGHNTVFWYRQTMMQGLELLAYFRNRAPLDDSGMPKDRFSAEMPDATLATLKIQPSEPRDSAVYFCASDRAGGITDTQYFGPGTRLTVL.

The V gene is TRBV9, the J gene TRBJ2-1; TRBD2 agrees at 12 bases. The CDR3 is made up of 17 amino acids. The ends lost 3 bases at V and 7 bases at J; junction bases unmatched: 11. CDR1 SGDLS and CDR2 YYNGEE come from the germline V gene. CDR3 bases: TGTGCCAGCAGCGGCCCGACTAGCGGGAGTTTCTGGAATGAGCAGTTCTTC. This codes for CASSGPTSGSFWNEQFF.

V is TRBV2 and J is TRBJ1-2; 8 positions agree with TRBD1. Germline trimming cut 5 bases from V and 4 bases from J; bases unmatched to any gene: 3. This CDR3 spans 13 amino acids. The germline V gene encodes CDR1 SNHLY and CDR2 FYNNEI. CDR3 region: CASSLGQAYGYTF. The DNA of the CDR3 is TGTGCCAGCAGTTTGGGACAGGCCTATGGCTACACCTTC.

Written as DNA, the CDR3 is TGTGCCAGCAGCTTAAAACGTTTCGGGACCCAGTACTTC. Amino acid sequence: CASSLKRFGTQYF. V usage is TRBV7-2 and J usage is TRBJ2-5; unclear D gene. V was trimmed by 2 bases and J by 7 bases, leaving 11 bases between them. CDR3 length: 13 amino acids. Germline-derived CDR1 and CDR2 are SGHTA and FQGNSA.